This paragraph covers one TCR beta chain sequence. This entry belongs to a study of blood T cell repertoires in COVID-19. Two negative PCRs, clearance, or symptom resolution had been documented for recovered Cohort 3 donors. Germline V gives CDR1 SQVTM, CDR2 ANQGSEA. The CDR3 extends over 11 amino acids. V lost 3 bases and J 8 bases, leaving 10 bases between the germline ends. Only in-frame clones appear in the TCRdb table, and some are missing; sequencing was by immunoSEQ multiplex PCR. The sample has 400,000 to 450,000 clones; roughly nine tenths are singletons. This sequence joins TRBV29-1 and TRBJ1-2; the D gene is possibly TRBD1 (6 bases). The source of this sequence is a man aged 25 to 40 who had recovered from COVID-19. Sequencing input: PBMCs or T cells enriched from blood (not recorded which). Written as DNA, the CDR3 is TGCAGCGTTGAGGCAGGGGAGGGCTACACCTTC. Encoded protein: CSVEAGEGYTF.